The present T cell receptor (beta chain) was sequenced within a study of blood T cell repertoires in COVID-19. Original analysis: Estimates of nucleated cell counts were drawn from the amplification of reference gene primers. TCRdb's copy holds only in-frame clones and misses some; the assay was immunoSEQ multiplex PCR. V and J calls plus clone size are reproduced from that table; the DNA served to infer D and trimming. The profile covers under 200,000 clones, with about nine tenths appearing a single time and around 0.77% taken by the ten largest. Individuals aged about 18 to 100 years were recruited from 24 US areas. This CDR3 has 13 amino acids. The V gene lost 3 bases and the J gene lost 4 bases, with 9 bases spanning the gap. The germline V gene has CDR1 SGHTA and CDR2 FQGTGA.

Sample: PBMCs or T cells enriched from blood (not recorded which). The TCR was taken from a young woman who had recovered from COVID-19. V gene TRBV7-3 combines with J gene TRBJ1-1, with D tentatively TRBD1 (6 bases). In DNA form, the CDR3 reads TGTGCCAGCAGCTTGGGGGCGAGCACTGAAGCTTTCTTT. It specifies CASSLGASTEAFF.